This TCR beta chain was sequenced in a study of blood T cells in healthy people across ages. V was trimmed by 3 bases and J by 2 bases, leaving 14 bases between them. The CDR3 has 16 amino acids. The germline gives CDR1 SGHRS, CDR2 YFSETQ. It was with a sample-barcoded 5' primer and a J-beta primer mix that a second PCR of about 7 to 12 cycles was run. The template-switch adaptor, which had 12 random nucleotides, put a tag on each cDNA molecule. TCRdb passed the 5' RACE reads through MiXCR, listing each CDR3 protein once. Of 450,000 to 600,000 distinct CDR3 sequences listed, about 27% were seen once; the top ten hold approximately 3.6%. Caucasian individuals from Russia who were healthy and aged about 6 to 95 acted as donors. Another study also made use of these data, one on T cells of mothers and their children.

What was sequenced was blood. The TCR was taken from a boy younger than 10 in good health. J is TRBJ2-2 and V is TRBV5-1; D is ambiguous. The DNA for the CDR3 is TGCGCCAGCAGCTCGGCTCTCGGCATTAACACCGGGGAGCTGTTTTTT. Protein: CASSSALGINTGELFF.